This TCR beta chain emerged from a study of blood T cell repertoires in COVID-19. The CDR3 consists of 13 residues. V was clipped by 5 bases and J by 3 bases, with 11 bases between them. CDR1 MNHEY and CDR2 SVGAGI come from the germline V gene. The table came from immunoSEQ multiplex PCR; TCRdb's copy has only in-frame clones and leaves some out. This table holds about 170,000 clones, about 85% found once. Sample: peripheral blood. The V call is TRBV6-5, the J call TRBJ2-7, with D perhaps matching TRBD2 (5 bases). The receptor was isolated from an older man with COVID-19, enrolled during active disease. CDR3 in DNA: TGTGCCAGCAGTACCCGGACTCTCTACGAGCAGTACTTC. This sequence encodes CASSTRTLYEQYF.